This T cell receptor (beta chain) was identified in a study of T cell responses to AZD1222 COVID-19 vaccine. The study, taken as a whole, reports: The peak T cell response came first, and repertoires were sampled only after it. Possibly, clonal diversity was underestimated; donors were largely white British and included more females. Increased Spike-specific TCR breadth and depth were observed after two AZD1222 doses.

The repertoire was sequenced with immunoSEQ multiplex PCR; TCRdb's copy has only in-frame clones and lacks some. The repertoire holds 140,000 to 150,000 clones, with 88% as singletons. Remarks on this clone: Its antigen is undetermined.

Germline CDR1 reads KGHDR; CDR2 reads SFDVKD. This CDR3 is built from 14 residues. Between the trimmed V and J ends, which lost 1 base and 4 bases, there was a span of 7 bases. The sequence was collected from an adult who received the MenACWY meningococcal vaccine as a control. Sequencing was performed on peripheral blood, taken 28 days after the second dose of the MenACWY control vaccine. This rearrangement joins TRBV24-1 to TRBJ1-5; D is ambiguous. This CDR3 is CATSDFSGNQPQHF. The DNA for the CDR3 is TGTGCCACCAGTGATTTTTCGGGGAATCAGCCCCAGCATTTT.